The rows below give T cell receptor beta chains drawn from one sample of a study of T cell repertoires in cytomegalovirus infection. TCRdb redid the calling of the reads with MiXCR, one entry per CDR3 protein. In the table there are around 58,000 distinct CDR3 sequences, around 20% of which are singletons. These receptors are not linked to any known antigen. Sequencing was performed on CD8+ T cells from cultured PBMCs, taken from culture after CMV antigen stimulation. The receptors derive from a human donor in good health (CMV status not recorded). Some clones in this sample may be carry-over from other donors' samples. The CDR3 runs from the conserved cysteine through the conserved F or W. A D gene is named only where the DNA matches it firmly. Clone size is given for some rows only: seen once, a few or many times, or a class if the clone is expanded.

D,J,size,V,CDR3,DNA
NA,TRBJ1-2,few,TRBV11-2,CASSSRPTDFYGYTF,TGTGCCAGCAGCTCCCGCCCGACAGATTTCTATGGCTACACCTTC
NA,TRBJ1-1,NA,TRBV6-5,CASSLTGSGYTEAFF,TGTGCCAGCAGTCTCACAGGGTCGGGGTACACTGAAGCTTTCTTT
NA,TRBJ2-3,few,TRBV7-9,CASSEVRSTDTQYF,TGTGCCAGCAGCGAAGTCCGCTCCACAGATACGCAGTATTTT
NA,TRBJ1-1,NA,TRBV7-9,CASSNTEAFF,TGTGCCAGCAGCAACACTGAAGCTTTCTTT
NA,TRBJ1-3,many,TRBV20-1,CSARGPREGNTIYF,TGCAGTGCAAGGGGACCCCGGGAGGGAAACACCATATATTTT
TRBD1,TRBJ1-2,NA,TRBV12-3/TRBV12-4,CASSKMLAGQGDNGYTF,TGTGCCAGCAGTAAGATGTTAGCTGGACAGGGAGATAATGGCTACACCTTC
NA,TRBJ2-1,few,TRBV7-6,CASSLAPGQRGNEQFF,TGTGCCAGCAGCTTAGCTCCGGGACAACGAGGCAATGAGCAGTTCTTC
NA,TRBJ1-1,few,TRBV7-8,CASSIQGNTEAFF,TGTGCCAGCAGCATACAGGGGAACACTGAAGCTTTCTTT
TRBD2,TRBJ2-7,NA,TRBV7-2,CASSRTSGGFEQYF,TGTGCCAGCAGTAGGACTAGCGGGGGGTTCGAGCAGTACTTC
NA,TRBJ1-1,NA,TRBV7-8,CASSLGTSMNTEAFF,TGTGCCAGCAGCTTAGGGACGAGTATGAACACTGAAGCTTTCTTT
NA,TRBJ1-5,few,TRBV7-8,CASSLKFSGVTNQPQHF,TGTGCCAGCAGCTTAAAGTTCTCTGGGGTGACGAATCAGCCCCAGCATTTT
NA,TRBJ1-5,few,TRBV7-2,CASSPVGGSIRVQHF,TGTGCCAGCAGCCCAGTCGGAGGGAGTATAAGGGTCCAGCATTTT
TRBD1,TRBJ1-5,NA,TRBV7-8,CASSLQGVYEGQPQHF,TGTGCCAGCAGCTTGCAGGGGGTTTATGAGGGTCAGCCCCAGCATTTT
NA,TRBJ1-6,NA,TRBV5-6,CASSLGRGNSPLHF,TGTGCCAGCAGCTTGGGCCGGGGAAATTCACCCCTCCACTTT
NA,TRBJ1-1,NA,TRBV4-3,CASSQAVAGRMNTEAFF,TGCGCCAGCAGCCAAGCGGTCGCGGGACGGATGAACACTGAAGCTTTCTTT
NA,TRBJ2-7,NA,TRBV7-2,CASSLTDSYEQYF,TGTGCCAGCAGCTTGACGGATTCCTACGAGCAGTACTTC
NA,TRBJ1-2,NA,TRBV7-3,CASRGGAYGYTF,TGTGCCAGCCGGGGAGGGGCCTATGGCTACACCTTC
TRBD2,TRBJ2-1,few,TRBV27,CASSPGTSGYNEQFF,TGTGCCAGCTCTCCCGGGACTAGCGGGTACAATGAGCAGTTCTTC
NA,TRBJ1-6,once,TRBV7-6,CASSLAPSGMDSPLHF,TGTGCCAGCAGCTTAGCCCCATCCGGGATGGATTCACCCCTCCACTTT
NA,TRBJ1-2,few,TRBV12-3/TRBV12-4,CASSPGAGGGGYTF,TGTGCCAGCAGCCCTGGGGCCGGGGGCGGTGGCTACACCTTC
TRBD1,TRBJ2-1,few,TRBV20-1,CSAREPRDSFANEQFF,TGCAGTGCTAGAGAACCCCGGGACAGCTTCGCGAATGAGCAGTTCTTC
TRBD1,TRBJ1-3,NA,TRBV28,CASSEDRGFLGNTIYF,TGTGCCAGCAGTGAGGACAGGGGGTTTCTTGGGAACACCATATATTTT
NA,TRBJ1-6,NA,TRBV6-1,CALKTGGPYNSPLHF,TGTGCACTTAAGACAGGAGGACCCTATAATTCACCCCTCCACTTT
NA,TRBJ2-1,once,TRBV4-1,CASSQDNGYEQFF,TGCGCCAGCAGCCAAGATAATGGGTATGAGCAGTTCTTC
NA,TRBJ1-1,NA,TRBV12-3/TRBV12-4,CASSLQLRPEAFF,TGTGCCAGCAGTTTACAGCTGCGGCCTGAAGCTTTCTTT
TRBD1,TRBJ1-6,NA,TRBV7-9,CASSPSGTGGYNSPLHF,TGTGCCAGCAGCCCATCCGGGACAGGGGGTTATAATTCACCCCTCCACTTT
NA,TRBJ1-3,few,TRBV6-5,CASSYDGSPGNTIYF,TGTGCCAGCAGTTACGACGGCTCTCCTGGAAACACCATATATTTT
NA,TRBJ1-5,NA,TRBV4-1,CASSPRIDSNQPQHF,TGCGCCAGCAGCCCCCGGATAGATAGCAATCAGCCCCAGCATTTT
NA,TRBJ2-7,many,TRBV7-8,CASSLERGTASEQYF,TGTGCCAGCAGCTTAGAGAGAGGGACGGCTTCCGAGCAGTACTTC
TRBD2,TRBJ2-1,few,TRBV5-4,CASSLDGAGGRNEQFF,TGTGCCAGCAGCTTGGATGGAGCGGGGGGGCGAAATGAGCAGTTCTTC
NA,TRBJ2-3,NA,TRBV9,CASTSNREKGGTDTQYF,TGTGCCAGCACCTCCAACAGGGAGAAGGGTGGGACAGATACGCAGTATTTT
TRBD2,TRBJ2-1,NA,TRBV7-6,CASSLGIGRSGEQFF,TGTGCCAGCAGCTTAGGGATCGGGAGGTCTGGTGAGCAGTTCTTC
TRBD1,TRBJ2-1,NA,TRBV7-2,CASSPGQWIYNEQFF,TGTGCCAGCAGCCCGGGACAGTGGATCTACAATGAGCAGTTCTTC
NA,TRBJ1-3,NA,TRBV20-1,CSARGRGHSTIGNTIYF,TGCAGTGCTAGAGGGAGGGGCCACAGTACAATTGGAAACACCATATATTTT
NA,TRBJ2-1,NA,TRBV7-9,CASSLAGDYNEQFF,TGTGCCAGCAGCTTGGCAGGGGATTACAATGAGCAGTTCTTC
NA,TRBJ1-2,few,TRBV14,CASSQEPGLLIGYTF,TGTGCCAGCAGCCAAGAACCAGGGTTACTTATCGGCTACACCTTC
NA,TRBJ2-7,many,TRBV6-5,CASSSGRDASYEQYF,TGTGCCAGCAGTTCAGGCCGGGACGCCTCCTACGAGCAGTACTTC
NA,TRBJ2-7,many,TRBV6-2/TRBV6-3,CASTPGYYEQYF,TGTGCCAGCACCCCAGGCTACTACGAGCAGTACTTC
NA,TRBJ2-7,many,TRBV12-3/TRBV12-4,CASSFTLPNEQYF,TGTGCCAGCAGCTTTACCCTCCCCAACGAGCAGTACTTC
NA,TRBJ1-1,few,TRBV7-8,CASSPSPGAQTEAFF,TGTGCCAGCAGCCCCTCCCCAGGGGCGCAAACTGAAGCTTTCTTT
NA,TRBJ1-5,few,TRBV7-2,CASSPSIGTQANQPQHF,TGTGCCAGCAGCCCCTCAATTGGGACCCAGGCCAATCAGCCCCAGCATTTT
TRBD1,TRBJ1-2,NA,TRBV9,CASSVGDRVGYGYTF,TGTGCCAGCAGCGTAGGCGACAGGGTGGGCTATGGCTACACCTTC